The next 7 T cell receptor beta chains were all read from a single sample in a study of T cells in Graves' hyperthyroidism and ophthalmopathy (dated by TCRdb to 2018 to 2020). Libraries came from multiplex PCR. The sequencing machine was an Illumina HiSeq 2000. The TCR beta CDR3 regions were amplified from the RNA transcripts. For the first round of RT-PCR on the TCR CDR3, the HTBI primer set was used together with the Qiagen OneStep RT-PCR kit. TCRdb ran its own pipeline on the public reads, namely fastp trimming at Q25 and MiXCR clone calling, and kept in-frame beta chains. Rows with one shared CDR3 protein collapse into an entry with the most common genes and DNA. This sample lists 550,000 to 800,000 distinct CDR3 sequences; approximately 15% were detected once. Around 15% of the sample rests with the top ten. Sequenced input: blood. All receptors come from a man in his forties or fifties with Graves' hyperthyroidism.

This clonotype was detected many times. The V call is TRBV11-2, the J call TRBJ2-2; D remains unclear. This CDR3 is 15 amino acids long. Trimming shortened V by 2 bases and J by 1 base, and 8 bases separated the two germline ends. Per the germline V gene, CDR1 is SGHAT and CDR2 is FQNNGV. CDR3 loop: CASSLRSLNTGELFF. The CDR3 nucleotides read TGTGCCAGCAGCTTAAGGAGCCTGAACACCGGGGAGCTGTTTTTT.

In this sample, this clonotype turned up a few times. CDR3 region: CATSSTVSSGYTF. DNA of the CDR3: TGTGCCACCAGTTCGACAGTTTCCTCTGGCTACACCTTC. The chain couples TRBV24-1 to TRBJ1-2; TRBD1 might be the D (5 bases). V lost 6 bases, J lost 7 bases, and 14 bases lay in between. Germline V lookup: CDR1 KGHDR, CDR2 SFDVKD. CDR3 length: 13 amino acids.

CDR3: CSARDYLTSGSNEQFF. The CDR3 DNA is TGCAGTGCTAGAGATTATTTGACTAGCGGGAGTAATGAGCAGTTCTTC. The rearrangement joins TRBV20-1 to TRBJ2-1, with 12 bases that match TRBD2. V lost 0 bases, J lost 7 bases, and 7 bases stayed unmatched. Germline V CDR1 and CDR2: DFQATT, SNEGSKA (reference sequence). The CDR3 loop spans 16 amino acids.

Only a few counts were recorded for this clonotype. This chain links TRBV18 with TRBJ2-7; D possibly corresponds to TRBD2 (5 bases). The CDR3 runs to 14 residues. The V and J ends lost 3 bases and 2 bases respectively, with 11 bases between them. Looked up from germline, CDR1 is KGHSH and CDR2 is LQKENI. CDR3 amino acids: CASSPWESPYEQYF. CDR3 nucleotides: TGTGCCAGCTCACCCTGGGAGAGTCCCTACGAGCAGTACTTC.

This clonotype was observed many times. The J gene is TRBJ2-1, the V gene TRBV12-3 or TRBV12-4, with D tentatively TRBD2 (6 bases). The CDR3 sequence is 15 residues long. V was pared by 3 bases and J by 3 bases, with 12 bases between. CDR3 sequence (DNA): TGTGCCAGCAGTTTCTGGGACTCACGCTACAATGAGCAGTTCTTC. Residues: CASSFWDSRYNEQFF.

This rearrangement joins TRBV20-1 to TRBJ1-2; D not resolved. V was clipped by 0 bases and J by 0 bases, with 14 bases between them. The CDR3 spans 16 residues. Germline-derived CDR1 and CDR2 are DFQATT and SNEGSKA (reference sequence). CDR3 in DNA: TGCAGTGCTAGAGATATGGACCGATTATCTAACTATGGCTACACCTTC. Translated: CSARDMDRLSNYGYTF.

Many counts were recorded for this clonotype. The chain carries TRBV28 and TRBJ2-3, with a tentative D call TRBD2 (5 bases). The length of the CDR3 is 13 residues. Germline loops: CDR1 MDHEN, CDR2 SYDVKM. With 11 bases removed from V and 3 bases from J, the gap between germline ends came to 15 bases. The CDR3 DNA is TGTGCCCTCAACGAGGGCGGAACAGATACGCAGTATTTT. This translates into CALNEGGTDTQYF.